These T cell receptor beta chains were read from a single sample in a study of shared clonotypes between healthy human individuals. Here immunoSEQ multiplex PCR was the method, and the copy in TCRdb shows in-frame clones only, minus some. The sample consists of about 1.5 million clones, 95% to 99% of them appearing once. Input material: naive CD4+ T cells sorted from blood. The source is a man in his thirties or forties in good health. The CDR3 runs from the conserved cysteine through the conserved F or W. D genes are given only for firm matches.

TRBD2 | TRBV5-1 | CASSLDPAGVSSEQFF
TRBD1 | TRBV2 | CASRENGQGKNEQYF
. | TRBV5-1 | CASSPRGGEGAETQYF
TRBD2 | TRBV2 | CASGTSGLYEQYF
. | TRBV7-2 | CASSSIGTARGRWQYF
. | TRBV5-1 | CASSFTGEDTEAFF
. | TRBV27 | CASSFRGPTLTF
TRBD1 | TRBV19 | CASRTDRAGKLFF
TRBD1 | TRBV28 | CASSSPTGWTEAFF
TRBD1 | TRBV4-1 | CASSARDRAGDTQYF
. | TRBV7-8 | CASSFAGLGYEQYF
. | TRBV5-6 | CASSEQGMYGYTF
. | TRBV7-2 | CASSLEAVQHYEQYF
. | TRBV5-1 | CASSLAKETQYF
. | TRBV9 | CASSVRAAPSTDTQYF
. | TRBV28 | CASSLGGTTHTQYF
. | TRBV4-3 | CASSLGVAGEQYF
. | TRBV7-2 | CASSLEKGSYNEQFF
. | TRBV27 | CASSWSGLGGNTIYF
. | TRBV28 | CASASAGQQPTDTQYF
. | TRBV10-1 | CASSGVPGTYQETQYF
. | TRBV5-4 | CASSLVGLREQYF
. | TRBV29-1 | CSAQNTEAFF
. | TRBV7-7 | CASSLRRGEKLFF
. | TRBV2 | CASKFSRDNEQFF
TRBD1 | TRBV7-3 | CASSRDRGYEQYF
. | TRBV6-6 | CASRAESSYNEQFF
. | TRBV29-1 | CSVYSPGDYGYTF
. | TRBV10-2 | CASSSGSGNTIYF